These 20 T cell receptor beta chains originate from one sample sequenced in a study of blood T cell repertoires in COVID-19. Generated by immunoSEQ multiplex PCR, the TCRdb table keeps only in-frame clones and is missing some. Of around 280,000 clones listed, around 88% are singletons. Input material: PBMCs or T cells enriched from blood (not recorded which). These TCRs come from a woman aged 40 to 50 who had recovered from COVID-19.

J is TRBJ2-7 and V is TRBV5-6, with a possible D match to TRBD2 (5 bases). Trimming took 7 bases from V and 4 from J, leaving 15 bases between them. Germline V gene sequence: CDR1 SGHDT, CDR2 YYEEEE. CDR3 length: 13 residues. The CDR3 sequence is CASCAREGYEQYF. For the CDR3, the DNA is TGTGCCAGCTGCGCTCGGGAAGGGTACGAGCAGTACTTC. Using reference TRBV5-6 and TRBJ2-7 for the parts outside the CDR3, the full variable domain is DAGVTQSPTHLIKTRGQQVTLRCSPKSGHDTVSWYQQALGQGPQFIFQYYEEEERQRGNFPDRFSGHQFPNYSSELNVNALLLGDSALYLCASCAREGYEQYFGPGTRLTVT.

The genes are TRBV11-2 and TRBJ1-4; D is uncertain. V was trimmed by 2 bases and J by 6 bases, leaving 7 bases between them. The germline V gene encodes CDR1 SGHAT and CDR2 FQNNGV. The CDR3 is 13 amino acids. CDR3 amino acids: CASSLNQDEKLFF. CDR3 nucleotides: TGTGCCAGCAGCTTAAATCAGGATGAAAAACTGTTTTTT.

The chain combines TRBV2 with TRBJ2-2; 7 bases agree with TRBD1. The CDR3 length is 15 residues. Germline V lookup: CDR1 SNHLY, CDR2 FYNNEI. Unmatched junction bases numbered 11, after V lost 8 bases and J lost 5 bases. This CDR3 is CASSRTGVGTGELFF. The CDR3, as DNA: TGTGCCAGCTCAAGAACAGGGGTCGGGACCGGGGAGCTGTTTTTT.

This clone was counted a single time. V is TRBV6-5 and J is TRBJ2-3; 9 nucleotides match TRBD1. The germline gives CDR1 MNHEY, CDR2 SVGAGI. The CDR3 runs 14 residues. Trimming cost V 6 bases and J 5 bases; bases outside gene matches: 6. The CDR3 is CASRYRGQGDTQYF. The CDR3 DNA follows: TGTGCCAGCAGATACAGGGGGCAGGGAGATACGCAGTATTTT.

The CDR3 loop is CASSSTGRVANYGYTF. The CDR3 region has the DNA TGTGCCAGCAGCTCAACAGGGCGCGTGGCTAACTATGGCTACACCTTC. The chain recombines TRBV11-1 with TRBJ1-2; a possible D gene is TRBD1 (6 bases). V was shortened by 4 bases and J by 0 bases, with 15 bases between the two germline ends. Looked up from germline, CDR1 is SGHAT and CDR2 is FQDESV (reference sequence). This CDR3 is built from 16 residues.

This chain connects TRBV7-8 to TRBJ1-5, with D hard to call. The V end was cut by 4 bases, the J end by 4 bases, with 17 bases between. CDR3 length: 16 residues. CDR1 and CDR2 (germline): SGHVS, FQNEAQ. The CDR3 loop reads CASSSLNPGPNQPQHF. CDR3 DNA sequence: TGTGCCAGCAGCTCCCTAAACCCGGGTCCTAATCAGCCCCAGCATTTT.

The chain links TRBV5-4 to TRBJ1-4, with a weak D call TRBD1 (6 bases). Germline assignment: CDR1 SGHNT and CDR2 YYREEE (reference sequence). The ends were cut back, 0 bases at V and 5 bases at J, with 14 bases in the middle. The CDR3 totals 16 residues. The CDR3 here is CASSLGTGHGNEKLFF. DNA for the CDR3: TGTGCCAGCAGCTTGGGGACGGGACATGGGAATGAAAAACTGTTTTTT. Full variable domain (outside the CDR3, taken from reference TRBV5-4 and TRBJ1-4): ETGVTQSPTHLIKTRGQQVTLRCSSQSGHNTVSWYQQALGQGPQFIFQYYREEENGRGNFPPRFSGLQFPNYSSELNVNALELDDSALYLCASSLGTGHGNEKLFFGSGTQLSVL.

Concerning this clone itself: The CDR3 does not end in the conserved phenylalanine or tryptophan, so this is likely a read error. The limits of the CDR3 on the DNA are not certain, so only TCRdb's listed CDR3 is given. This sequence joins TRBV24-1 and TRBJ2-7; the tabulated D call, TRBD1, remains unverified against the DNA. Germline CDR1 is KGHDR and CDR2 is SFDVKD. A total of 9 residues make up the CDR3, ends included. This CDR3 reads CATSERQGL.

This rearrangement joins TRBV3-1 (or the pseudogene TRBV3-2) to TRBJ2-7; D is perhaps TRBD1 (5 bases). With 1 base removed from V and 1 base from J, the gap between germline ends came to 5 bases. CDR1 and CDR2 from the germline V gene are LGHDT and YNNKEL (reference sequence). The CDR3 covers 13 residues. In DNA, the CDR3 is TGTGCCAGCAGCCAAGCAGGGTCCTACGAGCAGTACTTC. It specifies CASSQAGSYEQYF.

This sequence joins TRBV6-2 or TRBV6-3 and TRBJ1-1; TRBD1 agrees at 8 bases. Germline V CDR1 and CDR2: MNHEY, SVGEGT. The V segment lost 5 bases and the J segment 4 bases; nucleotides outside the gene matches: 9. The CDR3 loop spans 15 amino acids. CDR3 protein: CASSTIRQGPTEAFF. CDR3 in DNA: TGTGCCAGCAGTACAATTAGACAGGGGCCCACTGAAGCTTTCTTT.

The CDR3 spells CAWGDTRGQVEAFF. The CDR3 nucleotides read TGTGCCTGGGGTGATACCAGGGGCCAAGTTGAAGCTTTCTTT. The chain employs TRBV30 and TRBJ1-1; tentatively, D is TRBD1 (6 bases). There are 14 residues in the CDR3. The germline gives CDR1 GTSNPN, CDR2 SVGIG (reference sequence). The ends were cut back, 5 bases at V and 7 bases at J, with 20 bases in the middle. Supplemented by reference TRBV30 and TRBJ1-1, the full variable domain reads SQTIHQWPATLVQPVGSPLSLECTVEGTSNPNLYWYRQAAGRGLQLLFYSVGIGQISSEVPQNLSASRPQDRQFILSSKKLLLSDSGFYLCAWGDTRGQVEAFFGQGTRLTVV.

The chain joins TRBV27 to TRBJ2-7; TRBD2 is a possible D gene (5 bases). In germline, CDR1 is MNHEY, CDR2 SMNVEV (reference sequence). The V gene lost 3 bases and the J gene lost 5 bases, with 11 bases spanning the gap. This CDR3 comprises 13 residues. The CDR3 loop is CASSLRRENEQYF. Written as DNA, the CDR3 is TGTGCCAGCAGTTTGAGACGGGAAAACGAGCAGTACTTC.

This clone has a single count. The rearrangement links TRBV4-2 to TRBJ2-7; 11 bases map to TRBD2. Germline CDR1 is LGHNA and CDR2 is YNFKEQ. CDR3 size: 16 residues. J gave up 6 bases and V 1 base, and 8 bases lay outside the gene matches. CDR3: CASSQVVSSGRTEQYF. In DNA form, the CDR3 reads TGTGCCAGCAGCCAAGTAGTTTCTAGCGGGAGGACCGAGCAGTACTTC.

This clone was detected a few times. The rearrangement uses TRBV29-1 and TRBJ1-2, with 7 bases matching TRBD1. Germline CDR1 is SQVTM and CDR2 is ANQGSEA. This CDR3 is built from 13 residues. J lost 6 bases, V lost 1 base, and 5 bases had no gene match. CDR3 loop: CSVEGQGRNGYTF. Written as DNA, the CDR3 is TGCAGCGTTGAAGGACAGGGCAGGAATGGCTACACCTTC.

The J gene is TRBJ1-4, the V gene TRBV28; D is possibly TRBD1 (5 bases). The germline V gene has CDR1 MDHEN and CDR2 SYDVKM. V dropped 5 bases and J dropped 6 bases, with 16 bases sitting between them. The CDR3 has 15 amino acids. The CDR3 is CASSTQWGGHEKLFF. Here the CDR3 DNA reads TGTGCCAGCAGTACCCAGTGGGGGGGACATGAAAAACTGTTTTTT. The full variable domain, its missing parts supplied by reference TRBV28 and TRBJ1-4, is DVKVTQSSRYLVKRTGEKVFLECVQDMDHENMFWYRQDPGLGLRLIYFSYDVKMKEKGDIPEGYSVSREKKERFSLILESASTNQTSMYLCASSTQWGGHEKLFFGSGTQLSVL.

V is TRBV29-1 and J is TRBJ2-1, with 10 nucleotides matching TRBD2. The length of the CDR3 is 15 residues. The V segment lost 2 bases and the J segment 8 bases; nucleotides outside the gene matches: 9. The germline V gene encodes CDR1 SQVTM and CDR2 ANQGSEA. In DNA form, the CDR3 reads TGCAGCGTTGAATTACTAGCGGGACTCAGGGATGAGCAGTTCTTC. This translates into CSVELLAGLRDEQFF.

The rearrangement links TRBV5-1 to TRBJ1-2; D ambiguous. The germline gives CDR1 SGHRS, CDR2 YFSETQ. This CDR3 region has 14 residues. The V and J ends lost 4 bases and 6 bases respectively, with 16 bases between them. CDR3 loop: CASSTDGREDGYTF. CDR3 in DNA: TGCGCCAGCAGCACTGACGGGCGGGAGGATGGCTACACCTTC.

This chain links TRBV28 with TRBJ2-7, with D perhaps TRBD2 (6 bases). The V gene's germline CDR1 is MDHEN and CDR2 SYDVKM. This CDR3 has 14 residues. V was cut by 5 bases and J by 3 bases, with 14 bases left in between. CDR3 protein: CASSPPGVNYEQYF. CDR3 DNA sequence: TGTGCCAGCAGTCCACCGGGAGTGAACTACGAGCAGTACTTC.

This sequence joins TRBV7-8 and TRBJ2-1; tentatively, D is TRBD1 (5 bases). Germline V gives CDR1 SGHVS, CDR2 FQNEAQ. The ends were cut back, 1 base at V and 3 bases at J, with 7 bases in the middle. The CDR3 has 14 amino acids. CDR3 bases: TGTGCCAGCAGCTTAGTCAGGGTCTACAATGAGCAGTTCTTC. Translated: CASSLVRVYNEQFF.

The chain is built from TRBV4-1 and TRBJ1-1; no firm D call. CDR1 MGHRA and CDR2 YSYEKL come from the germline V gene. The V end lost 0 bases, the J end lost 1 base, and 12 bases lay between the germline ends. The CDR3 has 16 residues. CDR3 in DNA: TGCGCCAGCAGCCAAGATCGGTCGCTGAGGAACACTGAAGCTTTCTTT. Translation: CASSQDRSLRNTEAFF.